Listed here are 2 T cell receptor beta chains from one sample, sequenced in a study of blood T cell repertoires in COVID-19. Sequenced by immunoSEQ multiplex PCR; TCRdb stores in-frame clones only, minus some. The data contain about 250,000 clones, 80% to 90% of them singletons. The sequencing input was peripheral blood. These receptors came from an elderly man with acute or convalescent COVID-19.

The rearrangement links TRBV7-3 to TRBJ2-2, with D perhaps matching TRBD2 (5 bases). Trimming removed 2 bases from V and 3 bases from J, with 7 bases in between. In germline, CDR1 is SGHTA, CDR2 FQGTGA. The CDR3 spans 14 residues. The CDR3 region has the DNA TGTGCCAGCAGCTTAGTGAGGGACACCGGGGAGCTGTTTTTT. Its protein product is CASSLVRDTGELFF.

CDR3 in DNA: TGTGCCAGCGGACAGGGGGGGCGAGAGACCCAGTACTTC. This encodes CASGQGGRETQYF. V gene TRBV6-6 combines with J gene TRBJ2-5; 10 bases line up with TRBD1. The CDR3 totals 13 residues. Trimming at V came to 8 bases and at J to 4 bases, leaving 4 bases not matched to a gene. Per germline, CDR1 MNHNY and CDR2 SVGAGI (reference sequence).